This T cell receptor beta chain was documented in a study of type 1 regulatory T cells. Study at large: T-allo10 is a Tr1-enriched, alloantigen-specific CD4 T cell product made in vitro.

This CDR3 has 14 residues. Germline assignment: CDR1 SNHLY and CDR2 FYNNEI. V lost 6 bases to trimming and J lost 2 bases, with 11 bases between them. Study findings and constraints: Tr1 cells had a more restricted TCR repertoire than non-Tr1 cells.

MiXCR, applied by TCRdb to the reads, yields one record per CDR3 protein. The sample yields tens of thousands of distinct CDR3 sequences, around 21% seen once. Concerning this clonotype itself: Its cognate antigen is unknown.

This receptor was identified in a human donor in good health. Sequencing was carried out using cultured type 1 regulatory T (Tr1) cells, either the whole culture or a sorted fraction (not recorded which). The chain couples TRBV2 to TRBJ1-5; no reliable D call. CDR3 DNA: TGTGCCAGCAGGGTCCCGGATGGCAATCAGCCCCAGCATTTT. Protein product: CASRVPDGNQPQHF.